The 8 T cell receptor beta chains listed next were all sequenced from one sample in a study of spatial heterogeneity in lung cancer. TCRdb independently ran MiXCR on the 5' RACE reads; one entry per CDR3 protein. The sample contains around 6,000 distinct CDR3 sequences, approximately 13% of which appear only once. Time point denoted: sample taken at primary tumor resection. This sample comprised lung tissue, obtained at surgery. Every receptor here comes from a human donor with early-stage non-small cell lung cancer.

Within the sample, this clonotype is medium-sized. The library was prepared for alpha chains; this beta chain is a stray read, so its frequency means little. The chain employs TRBV27 and TRBJ1-1; no firm D call. Trimming removed 8 bases from V and 1 base from J, with 5 bases in between. Germline V CDR1 and CDR2: MNHEY, SMNVEV (reference sequence). The CDR3 contains 11 residues. CDR3 coding DNA: TGTGCCAGCGCTAAGAACACTGAAGCTTTCTTT. It yields the protein CASAKNTEAFF.

A note on this clonotype: This beta chain is an off-target read within a library intended for alpha chains, so its frequency means little. The rearrangement uses TRBV30 and TRBJ1-2; 7 nucleotides agree with TRBD1. Germline-derived CDR1 and CDR2 are GTSNPN and SVGIG (reference sequence). This CDR3 is built from 13 residues. The ends lost 2 bases at V and 4 bases at J; junction bases unmatched: 4. CDR3 amino acids: CAWSRDRPYGYTF. The CDR3 DNA is TGTGCCTGGAGTCGGGACAGACCCTATGGCTACACCTTC. Looking up the rest from reference TRBV30 and TRBJ1-2 gives the full variable domain: SQTIHQWPATLVQPVGSPLSLECTVEGTSNPNLYWYRQAAGRGLQLLFYSVGIGQISSEVPQNLSASRPQDRQFILSSKKLLLSDSGFYLCAWSRDRPYGYTFGSGTRLTVV.

About this clonotype itself: Being off target in a library aimed at alpha chains, this beta chain has a size of little meaning. This sequence joins TRBV11-2 and TRBJ1-2; D remains unclear. The CDR3 runs to 12 residues. Germline values: CDR1 SGHAT, CDR2 FQNNGV. Trimming took 3 bases from V and 5 from J, leaving 7 bases between them. CDR3 nucleotides: TGTGCCAGCAGCTTTCAGGATTATGGCTACACCTTC. Amino acids: CASSFQDYGYTF. The whole variable domain, remainder taken from reference TRBV11-2 and TRBJ1-2, is EAGVAQSPRYKIIEKRQSVAFWCNPISGHATLYWYQQILGQGPKLLIQFQNNGVVDDSQLPKDRFSAERLKGVDSTLKIQPAKLEDSAVYLCASSFQDYGYTFGSGTRLTVV.

This clonotype was observed many times. This beta chain represents an off-target read in a library built for alpha chains; its size is of limited meaning. The V gene is TRBV20-1, the J gene TRBJ1-5; maybe TRBD1 (5 bases). The CDR3 contains 15 residues. Trimming stripped 6 bases from V and 2 bases from J, with 17 bases between. Germline V lookup: CDR1 DFQATT, CDR2 SNEGSKA (reference sequence). The CDR3 spells CSARRGGVGNQPQHF. In DNA, the CDR3 is TGCAGTGCAAGACGTGGGGGAGTCGGCAATCAGCCCCAGCATTTT.

This clonotype was observed a single time. Because this beta chain is a stray read in a library intended to capture alpha chains, its abundance should not be given much weight. The rearrangement links TRBV4-1 to TRBJ2-1; D unclear. V was cut by 0 bases and J by 2 bases, with 5 bases left in between. The CDR3 sequence is 14 residues long. CDR1 and CDR2 from the germline V gene are MGHRA and YSYEKL. The CDR3: CASSQEQAYNEQFF. CDR3 in DNA: TGCGCCAGCAGCCAAGAGCAGGCCTACAATGAGCAGTTCTTC.

This clonotype occurred many times. The library was prepared for alpha chains; this beta chain is a stray read, so its frequency means little. V is TRBV6-5 and J is TRBJ2-6, with D unresolved. V lost 2 bases and J lost 0, with 2 bases in between. Germline lookup yields CDR1 MNHEY and CDR2 SVGAGI. This CDR3 has 14 residues. The CDR3 here is CASSYVSGANVLTF. The CDR3 coding sequence is TGTGCCAGCAGTTACGTCTCTGGGGCCAACGTCCTGACTTTC.

About this clonotype itself: This beta chain was picked up by a library intended for alpha chains and is off target, so its count carries little meaning. The chain joins TRBV11-2 to TRBJ1-2; TRBD1 might be the D (5 bases). The germline CDR1 and CDR2 sequences are SGHAT and FQNNGV. CDR3 size: 14 residues. The ends were cut back, 3 bases at V and 6 bases at J, with 14 bases in the middle. The CDR3 nucleotides are TGTGCCAGCAGCTTTGCCCAGGGCGGAGATGGCTACACCTTC. Translated, it gives CASSFAQGGDGYTF.

This clonotype is medium-sized by share. This beta chain was picked up by a library intended for alpha chains and is off target, so its count carries little meaning. V is TRBV29-1 and J is TRBJ2-1; D is undetermined. Germline CDR1 is SQVTM and CDR2 is ANQGSEA. This CDR3 comprises 14 residues. V dropped 5 bases and J dropped 3 bases, with 14 bases sitting between them. CDR3 region: CSVTGLPFYNEQFF. In DNA, the CDR3 is TGCAGCGTTACGGGTCTTCCCTTCTACAATGAGCAGTTCTTC.